Listed here are 30 T cell receptor beta chains from one sample, sequenced in a study of control samples from healthy donors and cancer patients. Generated by immunoSEQ multiplex PCR, the TCRdb table keeps only in-frame clones and is missing some. The sample includes around 77,000 clones, 92% of them seen just once. Sequencing input: blood. These receptors all stem from a woman aged 60-75 years in good health.

The chain is built from TRBV9 and TRBJ2-5; 7 nucleotides align to TRBD2. V shed 0 bases and J 4 bases; nucleotides not matched to a gene: 6. The germline gives CDR1 SGDLS, CDR2 YYNGEE. The CDR3 totals 15 residues. In DNA form, the CDR3 reads TGTGCCAGCAGCGTAGCTGGGGGACTACGAGAGACCCAGTACTTC. It yields the protein CASSVAGGLRETQYF.

The chain combines TRBV28 with TRBJ2-7; D is perhaps TRBD1 (6 bases). Germline V CDR1 and CDR2: MDHEN, SYDVKM. Trimming removed 3 bases at V and 4 bases at J, with 13 bases between. The CDR3 loop spans 14 amino acids. The DNA of the CDR3 is TGTGCCAGCAGTTTGACAGGAAACGGGTACGAGCAGTACTTC. Translation gives CASSLTGNGYEQYF.

This chain uses TRBV28 with TRBJ2-2, with 9 bases that match TRBD2. The CDR3 loop spans 15 amino acids. Germline lookup yields CDR1 MDHEN and CDR2 SYDVKM. The V gene end was trimmed by 5 bases and the J gene end by 3 bases; junction bases not matched to a gene: 4. The CDR3 DNA sequence: TGTGCCAGCAGTCTTAGCGGGAGTTACACCGGGGAGCTGTTTTTT. It codes for CASSLSGSYTGELFF.

The chain uses TRBV6-5 and TRBJ1-5; D gene ambiguous. The V end was cut by 4 bases, the J end by 4 bases, with 11 bases between. The germline CDR1 and CDR2 sequences are MNHEY and SVGAGI. The CDR3 covers 14 residues. CDR3 sequence: CASSSAGLNQPQHF. The CDR3, as DNA: TGTGCCAGCAGTTCTGCAGGCCTGAATCAGCCCCAGCATTTT.

The chain has TRBV15 and TRBJ1-2, with TRBD1 identical over 11 bases. Trimming removed 0 bases from V and 6 bases from J; junction bases left unmatched: 6. The CDR3 contains 16 residues. CDR1 and CDR2 from the germline V gene are LNHNV and YYDKDF (reference sequence). CDR3 DNA sequence: TGTGCCACCAGCAGAGAAACGGACAGGGGGCGAGATGGCTACACCTTC. The encoded protein is CATSRETDRGRDGYTF.

This rearrangement joins TRBV6-6 to TRBJ1-2; D is possibly TRBD1 (5 bases). This CDR3 spans 16 amino acids. Trimming cost V 9 bases and J 4 bases, with 24 bases left between them. Germline CDR1 is MNHNY and CDR2 is SVGAGI (reference sequence). CDR3 DNA sequence: TGTGCCAGTCTCCCTCGGGTTATGGGGACTCGCTATGGCTACACCTTC. It is translated as CASLPRVMGTRYGYTF.

In its sample, this clone was seen a few times. The chain joins TRBV19 to TRBJ1-4; 11 nucleotides align to TRBD1. Germline assignment: CDR1 LNHDA and CDR2 SQIVND (reference sequence). The CDR3 length is 13 residues. The V gene end was trimmed by 7 bases and the J gene end by 7 bases; junction bases not matched to a gene: 2. The CDR3 DNA reads as TGTGCCAGTACCGGGACAGGGGGTGAAAAACTGTTTTTT. Amino acid sequence: CASTGTGGEKLFF.

The V and J genes are TRBV2 and TRBJ1-4, with a tentative D call TRBD1 (5 bases). CDR1 is SNHLY and CDR2 is FYNNEI in the germline V gene. Between the trimmed V and J ends, which lost 3 bases and 6 bases, there was a span of 11 bases. The length of the CDR3 is 14 residues. The chain's CDR3 is CASSEEGVDEKLFF. The CDR3 nucleotides read TGTGCCAGCAGTGAGGAAGGGGTTGATGAAAAACTGTTTTTT. Full variable domain (remainder filled in from reference TRBV2 and TRBJ1-4): EPEVTQTPSHQVTQMGQEVILRCVPISNHLYFYWYRQILGQKVEFLVSFYNNEISEKSEIFDDQFSVERPDGSNFTLKIRSTKLEDSAMYFCASSEEGVDEKLFFGSGTQLSVL.

V is TRBV9 and J is TRBJ2-2; D unclear. The germline CDR1 and CDR2 sequences are SGDLS and YYNGEE. V lost 5 bases, J lost 8 bases, and 16 bases lay in between. This CDR3 has 14 amino acids. Here the CDR3 reads CASRKLGYSGELFF. In nucleotides, the CDR3 is TGTGCCAGCAGGAAGTTGGGGTATTCTGGGGAGCTGTTTTTT.

The chain combines TRBV7-9 with TRBJ1-3; D gene uncertain. V lost 1 base and J 0 bases, leaving 7 bases between the germline ends. The CDR3 covers 15 residues. Germline CDR1 and CDR2: SEHNR and FQNEAQ (reference sequence). Here the CDR3 reads CASSLDPYSGNTIYF. The CDR3 bases are TGTGCCAGCAGCTTAGACCCGTACTCTGGAAACACCATATATTTT.

This chain links TRBV7-9 with TRBJ1-3; perhaps TRBD1 as D (6 bases). Germline V gives CDR1 SEHNR, CDR2 FQNEAQ (reference sequence). The length of the CDR3 is 15 residues. V lost 2 bases to trimming and J lost 2 bases, with 10 bases between them. CDR3 loop: CASSLLQGPGNTIYF. CDR3 nucleotide sequence: TGTGCCAGCAGCTTACTACAGGGACCTGGAAACACCATATATTTT.

The rearrangement uses TRBV6-5 and TRBJ1-2, with no clear D. This CDR3 spans 13 amino acids. The germline V gene has CDR1 MNHEY and CDR2 SVGAGI. Trimming took 7 bases from V and 2 from J, leaving 11 bases between them. CDR3 nucleotide sequence: TGTGCCAGCAAAATGGACGGGAACTATGGCTACACCTTC. This sequence encodes CASKMDGNYGYTF.

The chain joins TRBV7-2 to TRBJ2-4, with D possibly being TRBD2 (6 bases). CDR3 length: 16 residues. The germline gives CDR1 SGHTA, CDR2 FQGNSA. V was trimmed by 0 bases and J by 0 bases, leaving 9 bases between them. The CDR3 nucleotides read TGTGCCAGCAGCTTAGCGGTGGGAGGAGCCAAAAACATTCAGTACTTC. Encoded protein: CASSLAVGGAKNIQYF.

In this sample, this clone turned up a few times. The V call is TRBV30, the J call TRBJ1-2, with D possibly TRBD1 on 5 matching bases. The CDR3 runs 13 residues. CDR1 GTSNPN and CDR2 SVGIG come from the germline V gene (reference sequence). V was cut by 0 bases and J by 6 bases, with 11 bases left in between. CDR3 nucleotide sequence: TGTGCCTGGAGTGTCTGGGACTTCGATGGCTACACCTTC. Amino acid sequence: CAWSVWDFDGYTF. Variable domain in full (rest from reference TRBV30 and TRBJ1-2): SQTIHQWPATLVQPVGSPLSLECTVEGTSNPNLYWYRQAAGRGLQLLFYSVGIGQISSEVPQNLSASRPQDRQFILSSKKLLLSDSGFYLCAWSVWDFDGYTFGSGTRLTVV.

V is TRBV4-3 and J is TRBJ2-3, with D maybe TRBD2 (7 bases). The V end lost 0 bases, the J end lost 4 bases, and 11 bases lay between the germline ends. The CDR3 runs 15 residues. Per the germline V gene, CDR1 is LGHNA and CDR2 is YSLEER. The CDR3 sequence is CASSQEGGAADTQYF. CDR3 coding DNA: TGCGCCAGCAGCCAAGAGGGGGGGGCGGCAGATACGCAGTATTTT.

The rearrangement uses TRBV7-6 and TRBJ2-7; 7 bases are shared with TRBD2. This CDR3 is built from 15 residues. Germline V CDR1 and CDR2: SGHVS, FNYEAQ. Unmatched junction bases numbered 7, after V lost 5 bases and J lost 0 bases. The CDR3 protein is CASSAITSDSYEQYF. The CDR3 DNA sequence: TGTGCCAGCAGCGCAATTACTAGCGACTCCTACGAGCAGTACTTC.

This clone has just one count. Written as DNA, the CDR3 is TGCGCCAGCAGGGCACGACAGGCGATTTCCACCGGGGAGCTGTTTTTT. Translation: CASRARQAISTGELFF. This sequence joins TRBV5-1 and TRBJ2-2, with D possibly TRBD1 on 6 matching bases. Germline lookup yields CDR1 SGHRS and CDR2 YFSETQ. There are 16 residues in the CDR3. The V end lost 5 bases, the J end lost 4 bases, and 18 bases lay between the germline ends.

V is TRBV27 and J is TRBJ2-1; D might be TRBD2 (7 bases). Trimming took off 7 bases at V and 6 bases at J, with 16 bases between the two ends. This CDR3 region has 14 residues. CDR1 MNHEY and CDR2 SMNVEV come from the germline V gene (reference sequence). CDR3 DNA: TGTGCCAGCATGGGGGCGGGAGTGGGCAATGAGCAGTTCTTC. It encodes CASMGAGVGNEQFF.

The rearrangement uses TRBV19 and TRBJ1-1; 8 bases match TRBD1. The germline CDR1 and CDR2 sequences are LNHDA and SQIVND (reference sequence). There are 15 residues in the CDR3. V lost 5 bases to trimming and J lost 1 base; unmatched junction nucleotides: 6. The CDR3 region has the DNA TGTGCCAGTAGTCCATGGGACAGGACGAACACTGAAGCTTTCTTT. This codes for CASSPWDRTNTEAFF.

This chain links TRBV19 with TRBJ2-3; TRBD1 is a possible D gene (5 bases). This CDR3 is 14 amino acids long. CDR1 is LNHDA, CDR2 SQIVND, per germline (reference sequence). Trimming took off 8 bases at V and 0 bases at J, with 12 bases between the two ends. The CDR3 region has the DNA TGTGCCAGTCGACAGACCCTTAGCACAGATACGCAGTATTTT. Amino acids: CASRQTLSTDTQYF.

This chain links TRBV7-9 with TRBJ1-6, with TRBD1 matching 7 bases. The CDR3 runs to 16 residues. Germline V lookup: CDR1 SEHNR, CDR2 FQNEAQ (reference sequence). V shed 4 bases, J shed 5 bases, and the junction held 8 bases outside the gene matches. In DNA form, the CDR3 reads TGTGCCAGCAGCTCTCTGTCCGGGACAGATAATTCACCCCTCCACTTT. It is translated as CASSSLSGTDNSPLHF.

This chain links TRBV7-2 with TRBJ2-1, with D maybe TRBD2 (6 bases). The germline CDR1 and CDR2 sequences are SGHTA and FQGNSA. The CDR3 spans 16 residues. Trimming left V 5 bases short and J 0 bases short, with 14 bases between. CDR3 residues: CASSQTGSSSYNEQFF. DNA of the CDR3: TGTGCCAGCAGCCAAACCGGGAGTAGCTCCTACAATGAGCAGTTCTTC. The variable domain in full, with the rest retrieved from reference TRBV7-2 and TRBJ2-1, is GAGVSQSPSNKVTEKGKDVELRCDPISGHTALYWYRQSLGQGLEFLIYFQGNSAPDKSGLPSDRFSAERTGGSVSTLTIQRTQQEDSAVYLCASSQTGSSSYNEQFFGPGTRLTVL.

The J gene is TRBJ2-7, the V gene TRBV2; D remains ambiguous. Trimming took off 3 bases at V and 3 bases at J, with 9 bases between the two ends. This CDR3 contains 13 residues. Germline CDR1 is SNHLY and CDR2 is FYNNEI. The CDR3 DNA reads TGTGCCAGCAGTGAGGGAACATACTACGAGCAGTACTTC. It encodes CASSEGTYYEQYF.

The chain has TRBV15 and TRBJ1-4; 10 bases line up with TRBD1. CDR1 is LNHNV and CDR2 is YYDKDF in the germline V gene (reference sequence). The CDR3 consists of 15 residues. After removal of 0 bases from V and 7 bases from J, the junction contained 2 bases not matched to a gene. CDR3 residues: CATSRDGTGVEKLFF. The CDR3 DNA reads as TGTGCCACCAGCAGAGATGGGACAGGGGTTGAAAAACTGTTTTTT.

V and J are TRBV7-2 and TRBJ1-1; tentative D call: TRBD1 (5 bases). Per the germline V gene, CDR1 is SGHTA and CDR2 is FQGNSA. V lost 8 bases and J 5 bases, leaving 15 bases between the germline ends. This CDR3 spans 13 amino acids. DNA of the CDR3: TGTGCCAGCGGCAGGGAGATGAGGACTGAAGCTTTCTTT. Amino acid sequence: CASGREMRTEAFF. Using reference TRBV7-2 and TRBJ1-1 for the parts outside the CDR3, the full variable domain is GAGVSQSPSNKVTEKGKDVELRCDPISGHTALYWYRQSLGQGLEFLIYFQGNSAPDKSGLPSDRFSAERTGGSVSTLTIQRTQQEDSAVYLCASGREMRTEAFFGQGTRLTVV.

This clone was detected a few times. This rearrangement joins TRBV7-9 to TRBJ1-5; TRBD1 matches 7 bases. Looked up from germline, CDR1 is SEHNR and CDR2 is FQNEAQ (reference sequence). V was pared by 5 bases and J by 2 bases, with 6 bases of the junction left unmatched. This CDR3 has 15 residues. The CDR3 spells CASSPEGGGNQPQHF. The CDR3 DNA reads TGTGCCAGCAGCCCGGAAGGGGGCGGCAATCAGCCCCAGCATTTT. Full variable domain (remainder filled in from reference TRBV7-9 and TRBJ1-5): DTGVSQNPRHKITKRGQNVTFRCDPISEHNRLYWYRQTLGQGPEFLTYFQNEAQLEKSRLLSDRFSAERPKGSFSTLEIQRTEQGDSAMYLCASSPEGGGNQPQHFGDGTRLSIL.

This rearrangement joins TRBV29-1 to TRBJ1-1; D might be TRBD1 (5 bases). V lost 6 bases and J lost 1, with 18 bases in between. CDR3 length: 15 residues. The V gene's germline CDR1 is SQVTM and CDR2 ANQGSEA. CDR3 bases: TGCAGCGTACTCCCCTTAGGGACGTCGAACACTGAAGCTTTCTTT. It codes for CSVLPLGTSNTEAFF. Full variable domain (outside the CDR3, taken from reference TRBV29-1 and TRBJ1-1): SAVISQKPSRDICQRGTSLTIQCQVDSQVTMMFWYRQQPGQSLTLIATANQGSEATYESGFVIDKFPISRPNLTFSTLTVSNMSPEDSSIYLCSVLPLGTSNTEAFFGQGTRLTVV.

This clone appeared a single time. The chain carries TRBV18 and TRBJ1-4, with D possibly TRBD1 on 5 matching bases. Germline values: CDR1 KGHSH, CDR2 LQKENI. The germline V and J ends were trimmed by 6 bases and 8 bases, with 7 bases remaining between them. CDR3 length equals 11 residues. The CDR3 region is CASSAGEKLFF. The CDR3 nucleotides are TGTGCCAGCTCGGCAGGGGAAAAACTGTTTTTT.

The chain has TRBV18 and TRBJ1-4; the match to TRBD1 covers 9 bases. This CDR3 spans 15 amino acids. The J segment lost 5 bases and the V segment lost 6 bases, leaving 7 bases of the junction unmatched. Per germline, CDR1 KGHSH and CDR2 LQKENI. CDR3 loop: CASSLTGGQNEKLFF. Here the CDR3 DNA reads TGTGCCAGCTCGCTTACAGGGGGCCAAAATGAAAAACTGTTTTTT.

This chain connects TRBV11-3 to TRBJ1-6; D call uncertain. The germline V and J ends were trimmed by 4 bases and 4 bases, with 23 bases remaining between them. Germline V CDR1 and CDR2: SGHNT, YENEEA. The CDR3 covers 19 residues. The CDR3 loop is CASSSQCHAPLGYNSPLHF. DNA for the CDR3: TGTGCCAGCAGCTCTCAATGCCATGCCCCTTTGGGATATAATTCACCCCTCCACTTT.